The rows below give T cell receptor beta chains drawn from one sample of a study of T cell responses to AZD1222 COVID-19 vaccine. The protocol was immunoSEQ multiplex PCR, while the TCRdb copy is restricted to in-frame clones and leaves out a portion. The top ten hold about 2.5% of the sample, which has about 120,000 clones, roughly nine tenths seen once. The sample consisted of peripheral blood, taken 28 days after the second AZD1222 dose. These receptors were collected from an adult who received the AZD1222 COVID-19 vaccine. Both conserved end residues are part of each CDR3. Fields, in order: clone size, D gene, CDR3 length, J gene, V gene, CDR3 protein, CDR3 DNA. D genes are given only for firm matches. Clone size is stated in some rows and not others, as once, few, many or a class when expanded.

- | TRBD2 | 13 | TRBJ2-3 | TRBV19 | CAGALAGSDTQYF | TGTGCCGGGGCCCTAGCGGGGTCAGATACGCAGTATTTT
- | TRBD1 | 16 | TRBJ2-7 | TRBV4-1 | CASSQAAGWTGDEQYF | TGCGCCAGCAGCCAGGCCGCCGGCTGGACAGGGGACGAGCAGTACTTC
- | - | 15 | TRBJ2-7 | TRBV5-6 | CASSLKVGGRYEQYF | TGTGCCAGCAGCTTGAAAGTGGGGGGTCGCTACGAGCAGTACTTC
- | TRBD1 | 15 | TRBJ1-1 | TRBV5-6 | CASSLAGTGNTEAFF | TGTGCCAGCAGCTTGGCGGGGACAGGGAACACTGAAGCTTTCTTT
- | - | 12 | TRBJ1-1 | TRBV6-1 | CASSDGGWEAFF | TGTGCCAGCAGTGATGGGGGGTGGGAAGCTTTCTTT
- | - | 16 | TRBJ2-1 | TRBV7-3 | CASSLYRVSSYNEQFF | TGTGCCAGCAGCTTATACAGGGTAAGCTCCTACAATGAGCAGTTCTTC
- | - | 14 | TRBJ1-5 | TRBV5-1 | CASSLAGPHQPQHF | TGCGCCAGCAGCTTGGCGGGACCCCATCAGCCCCAGCATTTT
- | TRBD1 | 15 | TRBJ1-6 | TRBV7-2 | CASSSQRGRVSPLHF | TGTGCCAGCAGCTCGCAGAGGGGGCGGGTTTCACCCCTCCACTTT
- | TRBD2 | 14 | TRBJ2-3 | TRBV7-7 | CASSRGGTTNTQYF | TGTGCTAGCAGCCGGGGGGGGACCACAAATACGCAGTATTTT
few | - | 17 | TRBJ1-6 | TRBV11-2 | CASSFKQASSYNSPLHF | TGTGCCAGCAGCTTCAAACAGGCGAGCTCCTATAATTCACCCCTCCACTTT
- | TRBD1 | 16 | TRBJ1-2 | TRBV4-3 | CASSWGQGDQLYGYTF | TGCGCCAGCAGCTGGGGACAGGGGGACCAACTTTATGGCTACACCTTC
once | TRBD1 | 13 | TRBJ2-3 | TRBV30 | CAWSTGGTDTQYF | TGTGCCTGGAGTACAGGGGGCACAGATACGCAGTATTTT
once | - | 15 | TRBJ2-3 | TRBV9 | CASSPGEGDTDTQYF | TGTGCCAGCAGCCCGGGGGAGGGGGACACAGATACGCAGTATTTT
- | - | 13 | TRBJ2-5 | TRBV7-9 | CASSLGYQETQYF | TGTGCCAGCAGCTTAGGGTACCAAGAGACCCAGTACTTC
- | - | 15 | TRBJ1-3 | TRBV19 | CASSLRAGLGNTIYF | TGTGCCAGTAGTCTCCGGGCAGGCCTTGGAAACACCATATATTTT
once | TRBD2 | 16 | TRBJ2-3 | TRBV11-3 | CASSLSRGGAPDTQYF | TGTGCCAGCAGCTTAAGTCGCGGGGGGGCCCCAGATACGCAGTATTTT
- | - | 13 | TRBJ1-6 | TRBV28 | CATHSAWNSPLHF | TGTGCCACCCATTCAGCCTGGAATTCACCCCTCCACTTT
- | TRBD2 | 12 | TRBJ2-5 | TRBV30 | CASTSGGETQYF | TGTGCCTCCACAAGCGGGGGGGAGACCCAGTACTTC
- | - | 14 | TRBJ1-1 | TRBV7-2 | CASSLAVRNTEAFF | TGTGCCAGCAGCTTAGCGGTCAGGAACACTGAAGCTTTCTTT
- | - | 14 | TRBJ1-1 | TRBV6-5 | CASSYGKSPSEAFF | TGTGCCAGCAGTTACGGGAAGAGTCCGTCTGAAGCTTTCTTT
- | - | 16 | TRBJ2-1 | TRBV7-9 | CASKDFGQKNYNEQFF | TGTGCCAGCAAGGATTTTGGACAGAAAAACTACAATGAGCAGTTCTTC
few | - | 14 | TRBJ1-3 | TRBV28 | CASSLGKSGNTIYF | TGTGCCAGCAGCCTGGGGAAGTCTGGAAACACCATATATTTT
- | TRBD1 | 13 | TRBJ1-5 | TRBV6-5 | CASSWTGNGPQHF | TGTGCCAGCAGTTGGACAGGGAACGGGCCCCAGCATTTT
- | - | 14 | TRBJ1-1 | TRBV29-1 | CSALSTGGRTEAFF | TGCAGCGCCCTGTCGACGGGCGGACGAACTGAAGCTTTCTTT
- | - | 15 | TRBJ2-5 | TRBV11-2 | CASSLDPDSQETQYF | TGTGCCAGCAGCTTAGATCCGGACAGCCAAGAGACCCAGTACTTC
- | - | 15 | TRBJ1-6 | TRBV5-1 | CASSSATVGNSPLHF | TGCGCCAGCAGCTCTGCTACAGTGGGAAATTCACCCCTCCACTTT
- | - | 13 | TRBJ2-3 | TRBV29-1 | CSVEPQGTDTQYF | TGCAGCGTTGAGCCCCAGGGCACAGATACGCAGTATTTT
- | - | 16 | TRBJ1-4 | TRBV4-3 | CASSPRFPATNEKLFF | TGCGCCAGCAGCCCAAGGTTCCCTGCAACTAATGAAAAACTGTTTTTT
- | - | 13 | TRBJ2-3 | TRBV18 | CASSPPPSPTQYF | TGTGCCAGCTCACCACCGCCTAGCCCGACGCAGTATTTT
- | - | 15 | TRBJ1-1 | TRBV13 | CASSPSWGPGTEAFF | TGTGCCAGCAGCCCGTCGTGGGGACCGGGCACTGAAGCTTTCTTT
- | - | 14 | TRBJ1-4 | TRBV18 | CASSPRGTNEKLFF | TGTGCCAGCTCGCCCAGGGGAACTAATGAAAAACTGTTTTTT
- | - | 24 | TRBJ2-7 | TRBV3-1/TRBV3-2 | CASSPMSTPGIKVFVLDSGDEQYF | TGTGCCAGCAGCCCGATGTCGACACCGGGAATAAAAGTTTTTGTTCTGGACTCTGGAGACGAGCAGTACTTC
- | TRBD1 | 13 | TRBJ1-6 | TRBV7-2 | CASREDRVSPLHF | TGTGCCAGCAGAGAAGACAGGGTTTCACCCCTCCACTTT
- | TRBD1 | 13 | TRBJ2-7 | TRBV6-6 | CASTSSRGHEQYF | TGTGCCAGCACCTCGTCCAGGGGGCACGAGCAGTACTTC
- | - | 14 | TRBJ1-1 | TRBV6-5 | CASRSRTGNTEAFF | TGTGCCAGCAGGTCCCGGACTGGGAACACTGAAGCTTTCTTT
- | - | 14 | TRBJ2-2 | TRBV5-8 | CASSFQEFTGELFF | TGTGCCAGCAGCTTTCAAGAATTCACCGGGGAGCTGTTTTTT
- | TRBD2 | 15 | TRBJ2-3 | TRBV7-2 | CASIRLAGVADTQYF | TGTGCCAGCATCCGATTAGCGGGGGTGGCAGATACGCAGTATTTT
- | - | 13 | TRBJ1-2 | TRBV7-2 | CASSYTGTYGYTF | TGTGCCAGCAGCTATACAGGGACCTATGGCTACACCTTC
- | - | 13 | TRBJ2-5 | TRBV20-1 | CSASGADQETQYF | TGCAGTGCTAGTGGAGCAGACCAAGAGACCCAGTACTTC
- | - | 15 | TRBJ2-7 | TRBV6-5 | CASKKIWTAPYEQYF | TGTGCCAGCAAGAAAATTTGGACAGCGCCGTACGAGCAGTACTTC
few | TRBD1 | 16 | TRBJ1-6 | TRBV4-3 | CASSQDGDRGKSPLHF | TGCGCCAGCAGCCAAGATGGGGACAGGGGAAAATCACCCCTCCACTTT
- | TRBD2 | 19 | TRBJ2-4 | TRBV5-1 | CASSLQAGGRSRGKNIQYF | TGCGCCAGCAGCTTACAAGCGGGGGGCCGTTCTAGGGGTAAAAACATTCAGTACTTC
- | TRBD1 | 15 | TRBJ2-3 | TRBV19 | CASSIDTGVTDTQYF | TGTGCCAGTAGTATAGATACAGGGGTCACAGATACGCAGTATTTT
- | TRBD1 | 14 | TRBJ1-1 | TRBV6-2/TRBV6-3 | CASSPGGSNTEAFF | TGTGCCAGCAGCCCAGGGGGATCGAACACTGAAGCTTTCTTT
- | - | 16 | TRBJ1-3 | TRBV6-6 | CASSGDRRVSGNTIYF | TGTGCCAGCAGTGGAGACAGGCGGGTCTCTGGAAACACCATATATTTT
few | - | 12 | TRBJ1-2 | TRBV9 | CASSDGSYGYTF | TGTGCCAGCAGCGATGGGAGTTATGGCTACACCTTC
- | - | 13 | TRBJ2-1 | TRBV27 | CASNRGPYNEQFF | TGTGCCAGCAATAGGGGTCCCTACAATGAGCAGTTCTTC
- | - | 12 | TRBJ1-5 | TRBV6-5 | CASSPGRQPQHF | TGTGCCAGCAGTCCAGGTCGTCAGCCCCAGCATTTT
- | - | 15 | TRBJ2-7 | TRBV6-5 | CATHDGGRKAYEQYF | TGTGCCACGCATGACGGGGGTAGAAAAGCCTACGAGCAGTACTTC
- | TRBD1 | 16 | TRBJ1-1 | TRBV5-1 | CASSFFGTGVNTEAFF | TGCGCCAGCAGCTTTTTCGGCACAGGGGTGAACACTGAAGCTTTCTTT
- | - | 14 | TRBJ1-1 | TRBV11-3 | CASSPGATNAEAFF | TGTGCCAGCAGCCCGGGAGCTACGAACGCTGAAGCTTTCTTT
- | TRBD1 | 17 | TRBJ1-5 | TRBV28 | CASSPPGQGMSNQPQHF | TGTGCCAGCAGTCCTCCGGGACAGGGGATGAGCAATCAGCCCCAGCATTTT
- | TRBD1 | 15 | TRBJ1-5 | TRBV30 | CAWSAGTGNNQPQHF | TGTGCCTGGAGTGCCGGGACAGGGAATAATCAGCCCCAGCATTTT
- | - | 12 | TRBJ2-5 | TRBV2 | CASTNFQETQYF | TGTGCCAGCACAAACTTTCAAGAGACCCAGTACTTC
- | TRBD1 | 14 | TRBJ2-1 | TRBV7-9 | CASQIGTGSFEQFF | TGTGCCAGTCAGATCGGGACAGGGAGTTTTGAGCAGTTCTTC
once | - | 14 | TRBJ1-2 | TRBV2 | CASRTNRPLDGYTF | TGTGCCAGCAGGACCAACAGACCCCTGGATGGCTACACCTTC
- | TRBD2 | 16 | TRBJ2-7 | TRBV6-2/TRBV6-3 | CASSYALGGGSYEQYF | TGTGCCAGCAGTTACGCGTTGGGCGGGGGCTCCTACGAGCAGTACTTC
- | - | 13 | TRBJ1-2 | TRBV7-2 | CASSGQGNYGYTF | TGTGCCAGCAGCGGCCAGGGGAACTATGGCTACACCTTC
- | - | 17 | TRBJ2-7 | TRBV4-1 | CASSPTFRDNYPYEQYF | TGCGCCAGCAGTCCTACATTCCGGGACAACTATCCCTACGAGCAGTACTTC